This T cell receptor (beta chain) was captured in a study of untreated major depressive disorder (dated by TCRdb to 2016 to 2019). Background on the whole study: This cross-sectional case-control study compared T cell phenotype and TCR repertoire between antidepressant-free major depressive disorder patients and individually matched non-depressed controls. Here is what the overall study found, with its caveats: Because of strict matching and exclusion criteria, the study sample was comparatively small, which limits how generalizable the findings are. For the sequencing comparisons, planned one-tailed tests were run on just three Vbeta families that had been chosen in advance.

The Qiagen DNeasy Blood and Tissue Kit was used to extract total genomic DNA from the purified CD4+ T cells. Following immunoSEQ immunosequencing protocols, the TCRbeta CDR3 region, as defined by IMGT, was amplified and sequenced. In the paper's pipeline: Preprocessing of raw sequence data for PCR and sequencing error correction was performed by the immunoSEQ service. The sequence data were imported into the immunoSEQ Analyzer and were further analyzed using VDJtools v1.0.7. The paired Wilcoxon signed-rank test was used to test for differences between patients and controls. TCRdb provides this immuneACCESS table in a form limited to in-frame rearrangements. Some clones are lacking; in checked studies, under half of them reflect an unresolved V gene, and why the rest are absent is not known. The V and J calls and the clone size are those of that table, but D and trimming were determined from the DNA. This sample comprises 20,000 to 25,000 clones, just under 90% of them detected only once. Together, the top ten hold about 0.45% of the sample.

As regards this clone: The antigen it recognizes is unknown. Base qualities are not at hand, and no much larger clone is one base apart.

Each depressed patient was matched pairwise with a non-depressed control on sex, age, current smoking status and body mass index. Every participant was of European descent. Controls scored 5 or less on the Quick Inventory of Depressive Symptoms-Self Report and had no mood disorder, either currently or at any point in their lifetime. Participants were excluded if they had major medical conditions, Axis I/II comorbidities, regular medication or illicit drug use, or weekly alcohol intake above 100 g. About 30 ml of peripheral blood was collected from each participant into EDTA tubes. Using the BD IMag Human CD4 T Lymphocyte Enrichment Set, CD4+ T cells were purified from thawed PBMCs via magnetic negative selection. A purity of about 95% was typically achieved with the CD4+ enrichment method, as confirmed by flow cytometry. A subgroup of a few case-control pairs, chosen blind to the chemokine receptor expression and flow-cytometric repertoire skewing results, underwent TCRbeta sequencing. Every blood sample was taken in the morning at 8:00 a.m., after which PBMCs were separated out using Ficoll-Hypaque gradient centrifugation. Until being assayed, PBMCs were kept in liquid nitrogen after cryopreservation by gradual cooling to -80 degrees C.

The receptor was derived from a woman aged 40-49 years in good health. Source material: CD4+ T cells from PBMCs.

The nucleotide sequence reads as follows: TGTGCCAGCAGCCAAGGGATTCAGGGGGCCAATGGCTACACCTTC. This encodes CASSQGIQGANGYTF. The chain is assembled from TRBV4-2 and TRBJ1-2, with TRBD1 matching 8 junction bases. From the cysteine through the phenylalanine, the CDR3 covers 15 amino acids. Just the 45-base CDR3 DNA is kept, in frame starting at base 1. V ends up 1 base short and J 6 bases short, with an unmatched junction base count of 7. CDR1 LGHNA and CDR2 YNFKEQ were looked up in the germline V gene.